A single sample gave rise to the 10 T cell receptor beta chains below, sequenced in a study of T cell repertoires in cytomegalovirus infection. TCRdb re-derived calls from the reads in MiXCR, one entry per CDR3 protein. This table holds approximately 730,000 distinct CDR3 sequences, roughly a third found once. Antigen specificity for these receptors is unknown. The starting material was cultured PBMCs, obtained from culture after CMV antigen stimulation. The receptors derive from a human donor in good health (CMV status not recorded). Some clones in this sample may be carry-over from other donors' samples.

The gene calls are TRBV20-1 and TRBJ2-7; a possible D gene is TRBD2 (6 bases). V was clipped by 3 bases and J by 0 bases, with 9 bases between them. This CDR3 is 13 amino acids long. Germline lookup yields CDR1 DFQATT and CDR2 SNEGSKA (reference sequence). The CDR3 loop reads CSARIGSSYEQYF. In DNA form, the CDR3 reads TGCAGTGCTAGGATCGGGAGCTCCTACGAGCAGTACTTC.

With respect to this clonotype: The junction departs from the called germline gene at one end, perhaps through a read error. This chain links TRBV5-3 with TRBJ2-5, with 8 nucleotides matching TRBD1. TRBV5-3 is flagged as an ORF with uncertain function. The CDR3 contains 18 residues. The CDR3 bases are TGTGCCAGCAGCTTTGGTGTCAGGGGGCGACGGTACCAAGAGACCCAGTACTTC. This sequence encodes CASSFGVRGRRYQETQYF.

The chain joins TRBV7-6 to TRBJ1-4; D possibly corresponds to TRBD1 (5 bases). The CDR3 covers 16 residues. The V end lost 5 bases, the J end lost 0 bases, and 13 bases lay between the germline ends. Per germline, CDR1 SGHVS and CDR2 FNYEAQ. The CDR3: CASSQPRGATNEKLFF. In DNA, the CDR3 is TGTGCCAGCAGCCAACCACGGGGGGCAACTAATGAAAAACTGTTTTTT.

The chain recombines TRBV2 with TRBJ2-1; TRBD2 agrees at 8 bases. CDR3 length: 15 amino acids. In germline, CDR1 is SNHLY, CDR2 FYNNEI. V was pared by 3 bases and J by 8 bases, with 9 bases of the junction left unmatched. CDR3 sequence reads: CASSELRGGIYEQFF. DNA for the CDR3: TGTGCCAGCAGTGAGCTACGGGGGGGCATCTATGAGCAGTTCTTC. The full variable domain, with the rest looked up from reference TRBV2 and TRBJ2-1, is EPEVTQTPSHQVTQMGQEVILRCVPISNHLYFYWYRQILGQKVEFLVSFYNNEISEKSEIFDDQFSVERPDGSNFTLKIRSTKLEDSAMYFCASSELRGGIYEQFFGPGTRLTVL.

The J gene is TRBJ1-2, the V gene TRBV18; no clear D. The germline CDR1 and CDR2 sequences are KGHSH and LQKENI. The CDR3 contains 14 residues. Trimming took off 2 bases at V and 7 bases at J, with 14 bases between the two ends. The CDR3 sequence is CASSPTGQVRGYTF. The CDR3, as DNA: TGTGCCAGCTCACCAACGGGCCAGGTTCGTGGCTACACCTTC.

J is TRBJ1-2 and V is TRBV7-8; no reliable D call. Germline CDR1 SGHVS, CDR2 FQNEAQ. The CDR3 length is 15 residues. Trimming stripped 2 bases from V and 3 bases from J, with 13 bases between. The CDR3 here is CASSLRHQAYYGYTF. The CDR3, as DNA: TGTGCCAGCAGCTTAAGACATCAGGCTTACTATGGCTACACCTTC.

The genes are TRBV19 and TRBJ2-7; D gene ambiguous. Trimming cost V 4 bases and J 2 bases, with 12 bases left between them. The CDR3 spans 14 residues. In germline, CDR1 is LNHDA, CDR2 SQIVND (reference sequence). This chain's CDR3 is CASSTNASPYEQYF. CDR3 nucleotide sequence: TGTGCCAGTAGTACAAATGCCAGCCCCTACGAGCAGTACTTC.

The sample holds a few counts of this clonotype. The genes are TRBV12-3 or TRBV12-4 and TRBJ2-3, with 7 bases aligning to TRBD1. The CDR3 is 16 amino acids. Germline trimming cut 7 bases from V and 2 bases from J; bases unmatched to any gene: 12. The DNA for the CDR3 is TGTGCCAGCAAGATTTCTAGGGGACAGACCACAGATACGCAGTATTTT. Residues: CASKISRGQTTDTQYF.

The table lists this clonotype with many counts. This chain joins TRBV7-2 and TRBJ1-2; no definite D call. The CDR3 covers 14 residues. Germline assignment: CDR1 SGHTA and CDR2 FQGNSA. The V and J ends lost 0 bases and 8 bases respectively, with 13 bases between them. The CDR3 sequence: CASSLARPLMGYTF. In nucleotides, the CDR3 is TGTGCCAGCAGCTTAGCGCGGCCCCTAATGGGCTACACCTTC.

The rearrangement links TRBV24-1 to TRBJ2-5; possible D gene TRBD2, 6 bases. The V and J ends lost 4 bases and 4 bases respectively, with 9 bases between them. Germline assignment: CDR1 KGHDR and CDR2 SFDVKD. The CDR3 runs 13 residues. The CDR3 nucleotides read TGTGCCACCAGTGAATCCGGGAGAGAGACCCAGTACTTC. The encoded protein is CATSESGRETQYF.